The T cell receptor (beta chain) described here comes from a study of Graves' ophthalmopathy and Graves' hyperthyroidism. The PBMC fraction was derived from around 9.4 ml of fresh peripheral blood. Researchers took RNA transcripts and amplified TCR beta CDR3 regions from them. HTBI-primed RT-PCR formed the first round, and a multiplex PCR formed the second. TCRdb reprocessed the multiplex PCR reads via MiXCR and lists one record per CDR3 protein. This table has some 150,000 distinct CDR3 sequences, approximately 40% appearing once. This clonotype occurred many times. The CDR3 loop spans 13 amino acids. CDR1 and CDR2 from the germline V gene are SNHLY and FYNNEI. The germline V and J ends were trimmed by 7 bases and 0 bases, with 7 bases remaining between them.

Sequencing input: peripheral blood. V is TRBV2 and J is TRBJ1-3, with D unclear. This TCR was sampled from a man aged 25 to 45 with Graves' ophthalmopathy. The CDR3 DNA reads as TGTGCCAGCATGGCAGACTCTGGAAACACCATATATTTT. Protein sequence: CASMADSGNTIYF.